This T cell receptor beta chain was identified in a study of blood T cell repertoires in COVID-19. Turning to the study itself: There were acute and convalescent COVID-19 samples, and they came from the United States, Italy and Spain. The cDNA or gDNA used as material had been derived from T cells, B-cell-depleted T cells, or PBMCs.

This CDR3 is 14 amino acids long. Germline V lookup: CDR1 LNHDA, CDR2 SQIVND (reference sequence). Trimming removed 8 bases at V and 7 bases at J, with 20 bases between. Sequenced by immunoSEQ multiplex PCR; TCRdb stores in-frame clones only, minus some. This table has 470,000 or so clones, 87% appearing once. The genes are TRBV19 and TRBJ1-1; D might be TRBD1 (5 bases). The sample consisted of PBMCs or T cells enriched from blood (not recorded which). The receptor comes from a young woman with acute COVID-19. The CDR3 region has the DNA TGTGCCAGTCCCCCTAACGGAGGGGTGGGTGAAGCTTTCTTT. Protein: CASPPNGGVGEAFF.